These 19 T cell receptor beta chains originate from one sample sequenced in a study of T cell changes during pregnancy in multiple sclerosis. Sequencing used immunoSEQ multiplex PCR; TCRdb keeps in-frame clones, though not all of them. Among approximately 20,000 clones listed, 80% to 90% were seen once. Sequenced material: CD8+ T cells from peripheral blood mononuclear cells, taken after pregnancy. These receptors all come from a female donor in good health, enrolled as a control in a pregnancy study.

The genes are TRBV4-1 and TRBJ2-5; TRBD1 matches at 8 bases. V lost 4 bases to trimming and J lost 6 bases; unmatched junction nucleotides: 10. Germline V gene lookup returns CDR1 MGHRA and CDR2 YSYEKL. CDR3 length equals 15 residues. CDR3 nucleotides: TGCGCCAGCAGCCCTAATGAAGCCAGGGGGCAGACCCAGTACTTC. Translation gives CASSPNEARGQTQYF.

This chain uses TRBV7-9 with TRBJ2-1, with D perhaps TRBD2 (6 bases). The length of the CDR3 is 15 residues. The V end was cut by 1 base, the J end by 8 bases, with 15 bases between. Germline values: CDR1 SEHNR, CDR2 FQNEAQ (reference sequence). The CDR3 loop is CASSLDETRTHEQFF. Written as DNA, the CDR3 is TGTGCCAGCAGCTTAGACGAGACTAGAACCCATGAGCAGTTCTTC.

The CDR3, as DNA: TGTGCCAGCAGCTTAGGTCTTTACACCGGGGAGCTGTTTTTT. Amino acid sequence: CASSLGLYTGELFF. The chain has TRBV7-8 and TRBJ2-2; no reliable D call. Germline lookup yields CDR1 SGHVS and CDR2 FQNEAQ. The CDR3 is made up of 14 amino acids. V shed 1 base and J shed 3 bases, with 6 bases lying between them.

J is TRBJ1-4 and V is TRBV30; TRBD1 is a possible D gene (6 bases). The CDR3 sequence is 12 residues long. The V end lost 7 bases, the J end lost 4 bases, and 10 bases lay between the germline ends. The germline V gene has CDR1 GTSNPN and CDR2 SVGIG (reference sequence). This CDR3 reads CALTGYNEKLFF. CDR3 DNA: TGTGCCTTGACAGGTTATAATGAAAAACTGTTTTTT.

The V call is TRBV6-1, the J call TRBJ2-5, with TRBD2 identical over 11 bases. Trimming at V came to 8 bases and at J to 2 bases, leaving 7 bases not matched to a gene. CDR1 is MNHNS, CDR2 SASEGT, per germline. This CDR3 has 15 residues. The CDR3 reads CASGELAGVQETQYF. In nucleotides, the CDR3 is TGTGCCAGCGGGGAACTAGCGGGGGTTCAAGAGACCCAGTACTTC.

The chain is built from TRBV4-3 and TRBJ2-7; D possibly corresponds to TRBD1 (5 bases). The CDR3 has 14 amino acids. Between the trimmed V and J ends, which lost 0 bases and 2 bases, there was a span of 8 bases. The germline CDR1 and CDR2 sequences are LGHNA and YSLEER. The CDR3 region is CASSQDIGAYEQYF. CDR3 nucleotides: TGCGCCAGCAGCCAAGATATAGGGGCCTACGAGCAGTACTTC.

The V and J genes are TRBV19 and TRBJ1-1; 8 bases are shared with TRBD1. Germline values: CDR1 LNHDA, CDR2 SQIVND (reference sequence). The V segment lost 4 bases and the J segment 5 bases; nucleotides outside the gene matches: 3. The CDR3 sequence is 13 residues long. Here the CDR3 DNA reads TGTGCCAGTAGTACCACAGGGGGGACTGAAGCTTTCTTT. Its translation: CASSTTGGTEAFF.

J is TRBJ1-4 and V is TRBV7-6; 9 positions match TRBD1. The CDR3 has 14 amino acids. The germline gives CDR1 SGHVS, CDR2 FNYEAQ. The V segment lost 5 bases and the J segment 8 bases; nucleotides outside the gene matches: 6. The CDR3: CASSPGQGLEKLFF. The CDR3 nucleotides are TGTGCCAGCAGCCCGGGACAGGGACTCGAAAAACTGTTTTTT.

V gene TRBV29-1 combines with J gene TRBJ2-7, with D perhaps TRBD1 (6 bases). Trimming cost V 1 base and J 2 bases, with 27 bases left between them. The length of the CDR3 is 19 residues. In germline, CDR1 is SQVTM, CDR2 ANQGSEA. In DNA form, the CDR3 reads TGCAGCGTTGAAGGGATGACAGGTGTAGAGAGTCGTGGAACCTACGAGCAGTACTTC. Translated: CSVEGMTGVESRGTYEQYF.

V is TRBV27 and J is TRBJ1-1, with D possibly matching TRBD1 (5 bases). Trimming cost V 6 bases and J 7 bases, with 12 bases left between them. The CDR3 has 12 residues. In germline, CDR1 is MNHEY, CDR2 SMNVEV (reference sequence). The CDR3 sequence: CASSSAGVEAFF. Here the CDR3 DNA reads TGTGCCAGCAGCTCGGCGGGGGTTGAAGCTTTCTTT.

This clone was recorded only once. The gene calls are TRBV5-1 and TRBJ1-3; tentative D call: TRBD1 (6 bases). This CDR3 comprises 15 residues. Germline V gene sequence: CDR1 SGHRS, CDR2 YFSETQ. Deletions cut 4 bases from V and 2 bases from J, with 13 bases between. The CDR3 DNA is TGCGCCAGCAGCATCCAGGGGACGGCTGGAAACACCATATATTTT. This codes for CASSIQGTAGNTIYF.

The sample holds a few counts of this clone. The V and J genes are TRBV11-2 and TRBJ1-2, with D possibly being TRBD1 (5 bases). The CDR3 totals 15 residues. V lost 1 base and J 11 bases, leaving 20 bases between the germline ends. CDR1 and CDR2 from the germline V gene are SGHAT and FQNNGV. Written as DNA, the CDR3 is TGTGCCAGCAGCTTAGGAGTAGTTGGGACCCGGGGGTACACCTTC. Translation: CASSLGVVGTRGYTF. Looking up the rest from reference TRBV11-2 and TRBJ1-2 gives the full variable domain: EAGVAQSPRYKIIEKRQSVAFWCNPISGHATLYWYQQILGQGPKLLIQFQNNGVVDDSQLPKDRFSAERLKGVDSTLKIQPAKLEDSAVYLCASSLGVVGTRGYTFGSGTRLTVV.

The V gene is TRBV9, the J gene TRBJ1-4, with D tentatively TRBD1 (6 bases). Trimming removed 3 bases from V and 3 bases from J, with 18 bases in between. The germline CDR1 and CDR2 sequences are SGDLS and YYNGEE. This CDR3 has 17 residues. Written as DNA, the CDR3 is TGTGCCAGCAGCGAAGAAGATACAGGGTTAGCTAATGAAAAACTGTTTTTT. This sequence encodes CASSEEDTGLANEKLFF.

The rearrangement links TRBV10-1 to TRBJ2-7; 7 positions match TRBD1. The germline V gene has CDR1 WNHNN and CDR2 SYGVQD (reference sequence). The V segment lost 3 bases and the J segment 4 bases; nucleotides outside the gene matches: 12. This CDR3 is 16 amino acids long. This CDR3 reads CASSDESKGAVYEQYF. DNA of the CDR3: TGCGCCAGCAGTGATGAATCGAAGGGGGCCGTGTACGAGCAGTACTTC.

The CDR3 nucleotides read TGTGCCTGGAGTCTACGAGGCGGATACACCGGGGAGCTGTTTTTT. It encodes CAWSLRGGYTGELFF. This chain connects TRBV30 to TRBJ2-2; D gene uncertain. The CDR3 covers 15 residues. With 2 bases removed from V and 3 bases from J, the gap between germline ends came to 13 bases. Germline V CDR1 and CDR2: GTSNPN, SVGIG (reference sequence).

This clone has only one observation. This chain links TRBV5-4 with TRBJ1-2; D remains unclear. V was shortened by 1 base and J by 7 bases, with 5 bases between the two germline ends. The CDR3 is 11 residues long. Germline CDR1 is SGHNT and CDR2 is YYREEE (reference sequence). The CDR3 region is CASSLSGGYTF. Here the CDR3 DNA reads TGTGCCAGCAGCTTGTCAGGTGGCTACACCTTC.

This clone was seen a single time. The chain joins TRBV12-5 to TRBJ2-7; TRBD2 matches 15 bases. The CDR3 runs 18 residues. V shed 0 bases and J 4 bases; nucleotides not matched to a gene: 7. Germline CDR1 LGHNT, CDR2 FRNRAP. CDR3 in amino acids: CASGLVLGTSGGPYEQYF. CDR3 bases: TGTGCTAGTGGTTTGGTACTTGGGACTAGCGGGGGGCCGTACGAGCAGTACTTC.

The CDR3 sequence: CASSISLPPTDTQYF. The CDR3, as DNA: TGTGCCAGTAGTATTTCCCTACCCCCCACAGATACGCAGTATTTT. This chain connects TRBV19 to TRBJ2-3, with D unresolved. V lost 3 bases and J 2 bases, leaving 12 bases between the germline ends. The CDR3 runs to 15 residues. Germline V gene data show CDR1 as LNHDA and CDR2 as SQIVND (reference sequence).

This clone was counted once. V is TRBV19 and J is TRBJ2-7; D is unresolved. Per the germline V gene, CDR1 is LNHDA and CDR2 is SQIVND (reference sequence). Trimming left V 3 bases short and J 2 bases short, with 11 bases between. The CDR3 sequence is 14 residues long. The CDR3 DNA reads TGTGCCAGTAGTATTGAGAGGTTTGCCTACGAGCAGTACTTC. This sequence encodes CASSIERFAYEQYF.